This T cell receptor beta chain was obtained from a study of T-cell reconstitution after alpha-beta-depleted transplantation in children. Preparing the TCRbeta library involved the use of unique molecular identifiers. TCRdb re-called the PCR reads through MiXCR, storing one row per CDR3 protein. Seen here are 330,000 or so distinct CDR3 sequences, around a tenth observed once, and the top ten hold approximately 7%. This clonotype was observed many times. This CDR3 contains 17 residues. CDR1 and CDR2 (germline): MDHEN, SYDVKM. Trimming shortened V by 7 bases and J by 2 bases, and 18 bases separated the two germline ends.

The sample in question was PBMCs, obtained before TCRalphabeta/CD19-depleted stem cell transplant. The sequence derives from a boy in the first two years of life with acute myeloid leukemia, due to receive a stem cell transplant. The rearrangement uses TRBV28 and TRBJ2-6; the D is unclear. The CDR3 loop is CASTPFSRFAGANVLTF. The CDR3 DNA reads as TGTGCCAGCACACCCTTCTCCAGGTTCGCTGGGGCCAACGTCCTGACTTTC. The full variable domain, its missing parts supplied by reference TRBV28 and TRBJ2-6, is DVKVTQSSRYLVKRTGEKVFLECVQDMDHENMFWYRQDPGLGLRLIYFSYDVKMKEKGDIPEGYSVSREKKERFSLILESASTNQTSMYLCASTPFSRFAGANVLTFGAGSRLTVL.